The 18 T cell receptor beta chains in this list originate from one sample, sequenced in a study of graft-versus-host responses after intestinal transplantation. The assay was immunoSEQ multiplex PCR, and TCRdb's table has in-frame clones only and misses some. This sample yields 30,000 to 40,000 clones, of which around 94% are seen a single time; about 0.78% belongs to the top ten. The sample here was PBMCs, taken 16 days after intestinal transplant. The receptors stem from a human patient who received an intestinal transplant, so some T cells may come from the graft donor.

CDR3 coding DNA: TGTGCGATGAGGCTTTCCTACAATGAGCAGTTCTTC. Protein sequence: CAMRLSYNEQFF. This chain uses TRBV5-4 with TRBJ2-1; D is undetermined. Germline loops: CDR1 SGHNT, CDR2 YYREEE (reference sequence). The CDR3 loop spans 12 amino acids.

The CDR3 nucleotides are TGTGCCAGCAGCGTAGGGCCGGGACAGGCAAGCTCTGGGGCCAACGTCCTGACTTTC. It codes for CASSVGPGQASSGANVLTF. The chain uses TRBV9 and TRBJ2-6; TRBD1 aligns across 8 bases. CDR3 length: 19 amino acids. The V and J ends lost 0 bases and 0 bases, in that order; junction bases with no gene match: 8. From germline, CDR1 is SGDLS and CDR2 YYNGEE.

This chain uses TRBV30 with TRBJ1-2; TRBD1 might be the D (5 bases). V was cut by 7 bases and J by 0 bases, with 12 bases left in between. Germline CDR1 is GTSNPN and CDR2 is SVGIG (reference sequence). This CDR3 is built from 13 residues. CDR3 nucleotide sequence: TGTGCCTTTAACCGGGACGCTAACTATGGCTACACCTTC. This gives the protein CAFNRDANYGYTF. Full variable domain (missing parts from reference TRBV30 and TRBJ1-2): SQTIHQWPATLVQPVGSPLSLECTVEGTSNPNLYWYRQAAGRGLQLLFYSVGIGQISSEVPQNLSASRPQDRQFILSSKKLLLSDSGFYLCAFNRDANYGYTFGSGTRLTVV.

The chain is built from TRBV12-5 and TRBJ1-1; TRBD1 matches at 11 bases. V lost 0 bases to trimming and J lost 0 bases; unmatched junction nucleotides: 6. CDR1 and CDR2 from the germline V gene are LGHNT and FRNRAP. The CDR3 length is 18 residues. The chain's CDR3 is CASGLVRTGGSLNTEAFF. The CDR3 coding sequence is TGTGCTAGTGGTTTGGTTCGGACAGGGGGCTCCCTGAACACTGAAGCTTTCTTT.

The V call is TRBV11-2, the J call TRBJ2-7; 8 bases are a match to TRBD2. V shed 4 bases and J 1 base; nucleotides not matched to a gene: 6. CDR3 size: 15 residues. Per the germline V gene, CDR1 is SGHAT and CDR2 is FQNNGV. The CDR3 bases are TGTGCCAGCAGCTCTACTAGCGGCAGGTCCTACGAGCAGTACTTC. As protein: CASSSTSGRSYEQYF.

The chain has TRBV5-1 and TRBJ2-7; 9 bases agree with TRBD1. This CDR3 has 14 residues. V lost 7 bases, J lost 6 bases, and 11 bases stayed unmatched. The germline V gene encodes CDR1 SGHRS and CDR2 YFSETQ. In nucleotides, the CDR3 is TGCGCCAGCTCCGGCGGGACAGGGCTGGGCGAGCAGTACTTC. Its translation: CASSGGTGLGEQYF.

Here the CDR3 reads CASSVAVGGYEQYF. The CDR3 coding sequence is TGTGCCAGCAGCGTAGCCGTAGGGGGCTACGAGCAGTACTTC. V is TRBV9 and J is TRBJ2-5, with D possibly matching TRBD1 (6 bases). The J call is in doubt because the DNA end fits TRBJ2-7 better. Germline assignment: CDR1 SGDLS and CDR2 YYNGEE. This CDR3 has 14 residues.

This chain uses TRBV9 with TRBJ2-7; 7 bases fit TRBD1. The CDR3 extends over 15 amino acids. Germline CDR1 is SGDLS and CDR2 is YYNGEE. V was pared by 3 bases and J by 2 bases, with 8 bases of the junction left unmatched. The CDR3 here is CASSASGTATYEQYF. CDR3 nucleotides: TGTGCCAGCAGCGCCTCCGGGACAGCGACCTACGAGCAGTACTTC.

The J gene is TRBJ2-7, the V gene TRBV6-6; no clear D. Trimming took 0 bases from V and 5 from J, leaving 8 bases between them. CDR3 length: 13 amino acids. Germline CDR1 MNHNY, CDR2 SVGAGI (reference sequence). In DNA form, the CDR3 reads TGTGCCAGCAGTTACTCGAGACTCAACGAGCAGTACTTC. Translating gives CASSYSRLNEQYF.

The rearrangement uses TRBV6-1 and TRBJ2-1; 9 nucleotides align to TRBD1. V trimming: 8 bases; J trimming: 1 base; junction bases outside the gene matches: 6. CDR1 MNHNS and CDR2 SASEGT come from the germline V gene. This CDR3 region has 15 residues. CDR3 amino acids: CASSSGTGSYNEQFF. CDR3 DNA: TGTGCCAGCTCGTCCGGGACAGGGTCCTACAATGAGCAGTTCTTC.

The genes are TRBV15 and TRBJ2-7; 10 bases map to TRBD2. V was clipped by 2 bases and J by 5 bases; unmatched bases: 3. CDR3 length: 14 amino acids. CDR1 and CDR2 (germline): LNHNV, YYDKDF (reference sequence). The CDR3 here is CATSRKREGDEQYF. CDR3 nucleotide sequence: TGTGCCACCAGCAGAAAGCGGGAGGGAGACGAGCAGTACTTC.

The chain links TRBV11-2 to TRBJ2-2; D unresolved. This CDR3 contains 14 residues. Trimming took off 4 bases at V and 7 bases at J, with 13 bases between the two ends. Germline V CDR1 and CDR2: SGHAT, FQNNGV. CDR3 bases: TGTGCCAGCAGCTCGGTACCCTGGGACGGGGAGCTGTTTTTT. As protein: CASSSVPWDGELFF.

A single count supports this clone. The chain employs TRBV4-1 and TRBJ2-7; a weak D match, TRBD1 (6 bases). V was shortened by 1 base and J by 2 bases, with 12 bases between the two germline ends. This CDR3 contains 15 residues. CDR1 and CDR2 (germline): MGHRA, YSYEKL. The CDR3 here is CASSQVSDRTYEQYF. The DNA for the CDR3 is TGCGCCAGCAGCCAAGTAAGCGACAGGACCTACGAGCAGTACTTC.

V usage is TRBV2 and J usage is TRBJ1-1, with no clear D. The CDR3 has 14 amino acids. Germline V gives CDR1 SNHLY, CDR2 FYNNEI. Trimming took 3 bases from V and 2 from J, leaving 10 bases between them. CDR3 sequence reads: CASSEGYLNTEAFF. The CDR3 coding sequence is TGTGCCAGCAGTGAGGGATACCTCAACACTGAAGCTTTCTTT. The variable domain in full, with the rest retrieved from reference TRBV2 and TRBJ1-1, is EPEVTQTPSHQVTQMGQEVILRCVPISNHLYFYWYRQILGQKVEFLVSFYNNEISEKSEIFDDQFSVERPDGSNFTLKIRSTKLEDSAMYFCASSEGYLNTEAFFGQGTRLTVV.

This CDR3 is CASSMWGDGREQYF. CDR3 nucleotide sequence: TGTGCCAGTAGTATGTGGGGAGATGGGCGCGAGCAGTACTTC. The rearrangement uses TRBV19 and TRBJ2-7; the D gene is possibly TRBD2 (5 bases). There are 14 residues in the CDR3. Germline values: CDR1 LNHDA, CDR2 SQIVND (reference sequence). Trimming stripped 3 bases from V and 6 bases from J, with 15 bases between.

This chain links TRBV2 with TRBJ2-1; 7 nucleotides agree with TRBD1. Germline CDR1 is SNHLY and CDR2 is FYNNEI. CDR3 length equals 13 residues. V shed 7 bases, J shed 4 bases, and the junction held 4 bases outside the gene matches. CDR3 bases: TGTGCCAGCACCGGGACAGAATACAATGAGCAGTTCTTC. It yields the protein CASTGTEYNEQFF.

The chain has TRBV5-8 and TRBJ2-7; 9 bases match TRBD1. The CDR3 is 15 residues long. Per the germline V gene, CDR1 is SGHTS and CDR2 is YDEGEE. V lost 4 bases and J lost 1; bases outside the gene matches: 6. In DNA, the CDR3 is TGTGCCAGCAGCGGGACAGGGTGGGGGTCCTACGAGCAGTACTTC. This codes for CASSGTGWGSYEQYF.

The chain couples TRBV7-2 to TRBJ2-7; D gene ambiguous. The germline gives CDR1 SGHTA, CDR2 FQGNSA. Trimming cost V 5 bases and J 2 bases, with 13 bases left between them. CDR3 length: 14 residues. The chain's CDR3 is CASSHGRATYEQYF. The CDR3 DNA reads TGTGCCAGCAGCCATGGGCGAGCCACCTACGAGCAGTACTTC. Variable domain in full (rest from reference TRBV7-2 and TRBJ2-7): GAGVSQSPSNKVTEKGKDVELRCDPISGHTALYWYRQSLGQGLEFLIYFQGNSAPDKSGLPSDRFSAERTGGSVSTLTIQRTQQEDSAVYLCASSHGRATYEQYFGPGTRLTVT.